These 12 T cell receptor beta chains came from one sample sequenced in a study of T-cell reconstitution after alpha-beta-depleted transplantation in children. Library preparation (for TCRbeta) was performed with unique molecular identifiers. TCRdb re-analysed the PCR reads in MiXCR, keeping a single row per CDR3 protein. The table records 530,000 or so distinct CDR3 sequences, 27% of them present only once. The sequences come from PBMCs, collected before TCRalphabeta/CD19-depleted stem cell transplant. These receptors originate from a boy under three years old with Wiskott-Aldrich syndrome, due to receive a stem cell transplant.

The chain uses TRBV12-3 or TRBV12-4 and TRBJ1-3; no definite D call. V shed 5 bases and J shed 0 bases, with 11 bases lying between them. This CDR3 comprises 15 residues. The CDR3 region has the DNA TGTGCCAGCAGTCCAAACAGAAACTCTGGAAACACCATATATTTT. It is translated as CASSPNRNSGNTIYF.

This clonotype showed up just once. This chain links TRBV20-1 with TRBJ2-5, with D perhaps TRBD2 (6 bases). CDR1 and CDR2 (germline): DFQATT, SNEGSKA (reference sequence). The V and J ends lost 2 bases and 6 bases respectively, with 13 bases between them. The CDR3 covers 13 residues. CDR3 sequence: CSARYGSLQTQYF. For the CDR3, the DNA is TGCAGTGCTAGATACGGGAGCTTGCAGACCCAGTACTTC.

The J gene is TRBJ1-1, the V gene TRBV20-1; 9 bases map to TRBD1. This CDR3 is 13 amino acids long. The J segment lost 5 bases and the V segment lost 5 bases, leaving 6 bases of the junction unmatched. Germline loops: CDR1 DFQATT, CDR2 SNEGSKA (reference sequence). As DNA, the CDR3 is TGCAGTGCTGCCGGGACAGGGAGGACTGAAGCTTTCTTT. Its translation is CSAAGTGRTEAFF.

The chain links TRBV7-2 to TRBJ2-3; tentative D call: TRBD2 (6 bases). In germline, CDR1 is SGHTA, CDR2 FQGNSA. The CDR3 consists of 14 residues. V was shortened by 7 bases and J by 0 bases, with 11 bases between the two germline ends. CDR3 loop: CASTRGISTDTQYF. The CDR3 nucleotides read TGTGCCAGCACCCGCGGGATTAGCACAGATACGCAGTATTTT.

In this sample, this clonotype turned up a few times. The V and J genes are TRBV5-1 and TRBJ2-3; D unclear. The V gene lost 4 bases and the J gene lost 8 bases, with 11 bases spanning the gap. The germline CDR1 and CDR2 sequences are SGHRS and YFSETQ. This CDR3 spans 12 amino acids. DNA for the CDR3: TGCGCCAGCAGCCTAGAAGCATCTACGCAGTATTTT. It encodes CASSLEASTQYF.

The chain employs TRBV3-1 and TRBJ2-1, with D perhaps TRBD1 (6 bases). Germline assignment: CDR1 LGHDT and CDR2 YNNKEL (reference sequence). V was trimmed by 4 bases and J by 6 bases, leaving 19 bases between them. The CDR3 runs 16 residues. Here the CDR3 DNA reads TGTGCCAGCAGCCCAACCACCGGGACACTAGGCAATGAGCAGTTCTTC. This translates into CASSPTTGTLGNEQFF.

This clonotype was observed a handful of times. V gene TRBV5-1 combines with J gene TRBJ2-5; the D is unclear. This CDR3 contains 13 residues. Trimming pared 0 bases from V and 7 bases from J, leaving 10 bases between. Looked up from germline, CDR1 is SGHRS and CDR2 is YFSETQ. CDR3 protein: CASSLDGVVTQYF. CDR3 sequence (DNA): TGCGCCAGCAGCTTGGACGGAGTGGTGACCCAGTACTTC. The full variable domain, its missing parts supplied by reference TRBV5-1 and TRBJ2-5, is KAGVTQTPRYLIKTRGQQVTLSCSPISGHRSVSWYQQTPGQGLQFLFEYFSETQRNKGNFPGRFSGRQFSNSRSEMNVSTLELGDSALYLCASSLDGVVTQYFGPGTRLLVL.

V is TRBV12-3 or TRBV12-4 and J is TRBJ1-2, with D unclear. With 5 bases removed from V and 4 bases from J, the gap between germline ends came to 8 bases. The CDR3 runs to 12 residues. In nucleotides, the CDR3 is TGTGCCAGCAGTGCACAGTTCTATGGCTACACCTTC. Its protein product is CASSAQFYGYTF.

The sample holds a few counts of this clonotype. The chain is built from TRBV20-1 and TRBJ2-5; TRBD2 agrees at 8 bases. Germline CDR1 and CDR2: DFQATT and SNEGSKA (reference sequence). V was clipped by 6 bases and J by 4 bases; unmatched bases: 10. The CDR3 length is 14 residues. The CDR3, as DNA: TGCAGTGCCCAGGGGCTAGCGGGTGCAGAGACCCAGTACTTC. Translated: CSAQGLAGAETQYF.

This clonotype was observed a few times. The chain combines TRBV5-1 with TRBJ2-1, with D tentatively TRBD1 (6 bases). The CDR3 runs to 16 residues. Germline CDR1 SGHRS, CDR2 YFSETQ. V was trimmed by 2 bases and J by 2 bases, leaving 14 bases between them. CDR3 amino acids: CASSLRTGSAYNEQFF. CDR3 in DNA: TGCGCCAGCAGCTTAAGAACAGGGTCGGCCTACAATGAGCAGTTCTTC.

This rearrangement joins TRBV7-8 to TRBJ1-1; TRBD1 agrees at 7 bases. CDR3 length: 17 residues. The trim removed 1 base at V and 1 base at J, leaving 9 bases unmatched. CDR1 and CDR2 (germline): SGHVS, FQNEAQ. CDR3 nucleotides: TGTGCCAGCAGCTTAGAGGTCAGGACAGGCCCGAACACTGAAGCTTTCTTT. Translation: CASSLEVRTGPNTEAFF. Filled out from reference TRBV7-8 and TRBJ1-1, the complete variable domain reads GAGVSQSPRYKVAKRGQDVALRCDPISGHVSLFWYQQALGQGPEFLTYFQNEAQLDKSGLPSDRFFAERPEGSVSTLKIQRTQQEDSAVYLCASSLEVRTGPNTEAFFGQGTRLTVV.

A few counts support this clonotype. The chain recombines TRBV4-2 with TRBJ1-5, with 8 bases identical to TRBD1. The CDR3 sequence is 16 residues long. Trimming took 0 bases from V and 8 from J; bases not matched to a gene: 9. Germline V gene data show CDR1 as LGHNA and CDR2 as YNFKEQ. The CDR3 sequence: CASSQDGQGEHEPQHF. CDR3 sequence (DNA): TGTGCCAGCAGCCAAGATGGACAGGGAGAACACGAGCCCCAGCATTTT.